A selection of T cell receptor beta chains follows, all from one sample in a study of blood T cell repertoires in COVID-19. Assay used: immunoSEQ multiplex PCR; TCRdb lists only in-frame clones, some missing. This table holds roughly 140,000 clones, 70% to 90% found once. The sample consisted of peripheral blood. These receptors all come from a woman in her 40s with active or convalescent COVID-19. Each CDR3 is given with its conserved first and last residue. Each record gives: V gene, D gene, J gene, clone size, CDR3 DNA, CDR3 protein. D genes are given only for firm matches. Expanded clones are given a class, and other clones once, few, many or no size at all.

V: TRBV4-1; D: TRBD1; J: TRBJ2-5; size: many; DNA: TGCGCCAGCAGCCAACGGACAGGGGAGGAGACCCAGTACTTC; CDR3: CASSQRTGEETQYF
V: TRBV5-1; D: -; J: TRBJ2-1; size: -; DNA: TGCGCCAGCAGCGCCAACACAGGGCCCTACAATGAGCAGTTCTTC; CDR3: CASSANTGPYNEQFF
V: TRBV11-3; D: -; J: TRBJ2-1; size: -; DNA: TGTGCCAGCAGCTCCCCCAGGGGCTCCTACAATGAGCAGTTCTTC; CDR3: CASSSPRGSYNEQFF
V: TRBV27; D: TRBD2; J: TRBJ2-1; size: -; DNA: TGTGCCAGCAGGGCTAGCGGGGCTCATGGGCAGTTCTTC; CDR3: CASRASGAHGQFF
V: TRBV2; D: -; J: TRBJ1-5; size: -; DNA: TGTGCCAGCACCCCCGGGCAGGGGCGGCCACCCCAGCATTTT; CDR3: CASTPGQGRPPQHF
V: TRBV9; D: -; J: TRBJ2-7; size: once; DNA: TGTGCCAGCAGCGTAGGGCCGCTAGCCAACGAGCAGTACTTC; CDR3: CASSVGPLANEQYF
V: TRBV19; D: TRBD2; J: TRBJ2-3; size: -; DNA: TGTGCCAGTAGTATAGTCGGCCTAGCGGGGGGGGATACGCAGTATTTT; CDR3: CASSIVGLAGGDTQYF
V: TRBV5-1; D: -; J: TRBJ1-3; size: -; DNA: TGCGCCAGCAGCCCAGGGACTCACGAGGGAAACACCATATATTTT; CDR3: CASSPGTHEGNTIYF
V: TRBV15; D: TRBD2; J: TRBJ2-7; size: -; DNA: TGTGCCACCAGCAGAGATGGGACTAGCGGGAGTAGGGAGTACGAGCAGTACTTC; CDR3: CATSRDGTSGSREYEQYF
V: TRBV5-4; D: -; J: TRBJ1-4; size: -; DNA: TGTGCCAGCAGCACGGAGATGGTTACCCGGGGAGAAAAACTGTTTTTT; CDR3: CASSTEMVTRGEKLFF
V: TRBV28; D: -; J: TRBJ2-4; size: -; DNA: TGTGCCAGCAGTTTAAGTGGGGTAGCGGCCAAAAACATTCAGTACTTC; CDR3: CASSLSGVAAKNIQYF
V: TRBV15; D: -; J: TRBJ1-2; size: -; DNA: TGTGCCACCAGCAGAGGTATCGGTATCGGGGGCTACACCTTC; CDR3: CATSRGIGIGGYTF
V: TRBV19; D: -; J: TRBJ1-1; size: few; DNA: TGTGCCAGTAGTCTGGGCAAAACTGAAGCTTTCTTT; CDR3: CASSLGKTEAFF
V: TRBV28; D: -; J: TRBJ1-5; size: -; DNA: TGTGCCAGCAGCCCACCGGGGGTACACAATCAGCCCCAGCATTTT; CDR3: CASSPPGVHNQPQHF
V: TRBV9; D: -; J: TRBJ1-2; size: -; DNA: TGTGCCAGCAGCGGGGGACACCTCTATGGCTACACCTTC; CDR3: CASSGGHLYGYTF
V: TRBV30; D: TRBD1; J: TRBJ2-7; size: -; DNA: TGTGCCTGGAACAGGGGGGCCTACGAGCAGTACTTC; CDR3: CAWNRGAYEQYF
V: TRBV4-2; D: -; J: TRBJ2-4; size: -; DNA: TGTGCCAGCAGCCAAGAACAGGGCGGGGAGGGGGACATTCAGTACTTC; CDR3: CASSQEQGGEGDIQYF
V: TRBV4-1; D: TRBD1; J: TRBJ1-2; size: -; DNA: TGCGCCAGCAGCGCGACAGGGGCGAGATATGGCTACACCTTC; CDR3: CASSATGARYGYTF
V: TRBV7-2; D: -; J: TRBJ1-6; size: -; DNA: TGTGCCAGCAGCTCCAGGGCGTATAATTCACCCCTCCACTTT; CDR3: CASSSRAYNSPLHF
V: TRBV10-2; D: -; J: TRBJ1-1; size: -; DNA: TGCGCCAGCAGTGAGATGTCCTCGAACACTGAAGCTTTCTTT; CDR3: CASSEMSSNTEAFF
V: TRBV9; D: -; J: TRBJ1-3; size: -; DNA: TGTGCCAGCAGCGCAACAGGCTCTGGAAACACCATATATTTT; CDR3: CASSATGSGNTIYF
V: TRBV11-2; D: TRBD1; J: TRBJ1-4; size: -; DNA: TGTGCCAGCAGCCCCAGGGGGAATGGGGAAAAACTGTTTTTT; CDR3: CASSPRGNGEKLFF
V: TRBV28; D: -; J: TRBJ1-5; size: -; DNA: TGTGCCAGCAGTCAAACAGGGATACAACAGCCCCAGCATTTT; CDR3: CASSQTGIQQPQHF
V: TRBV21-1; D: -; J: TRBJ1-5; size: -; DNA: TGTGCCAGCAGCAAAATTAGACAGGGAATAGGTAATCAGCCCCAGCATTTT; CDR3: CASSKIRQGIGNQPQHF
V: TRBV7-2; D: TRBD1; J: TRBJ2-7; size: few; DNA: TGTGCCAGCAGCCCTAGACAGGGATCCTACGAGCAGTACTTC; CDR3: CASSPRQGSYEQYF
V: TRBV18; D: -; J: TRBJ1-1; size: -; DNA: TGTGCCAGCTCACCAGCGGTTGGCACGGTGAACACTGAAGCTTTCTTT; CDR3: CASSPAVGTVNTEAFF
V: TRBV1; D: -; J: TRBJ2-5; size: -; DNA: TGCACCAGCAGCCGACTCCCTCGAAGAGGACAGGAGACCCAGTACTTC; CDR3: CTSSRLPRRGQETQYF
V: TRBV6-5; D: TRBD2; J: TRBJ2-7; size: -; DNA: TGTGCCAGCAGTTACCGACTAGCGCCAGCTTCCTACGAGCAGTACTTC; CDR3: CASSYRLAPASYEQYF
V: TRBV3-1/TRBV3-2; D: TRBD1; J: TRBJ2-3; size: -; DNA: TGTGCCAGCAGCCAACAATCGACAGGGAATACGCAGTATTTT; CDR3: CASSQQSTGNTQYF
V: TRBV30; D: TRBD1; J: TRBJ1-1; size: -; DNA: TGTGCCTGGTCTGGACAGGGGAGCATGAACACTGAAGCTTTCTTT; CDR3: CAWSGQGSMNTEAFF
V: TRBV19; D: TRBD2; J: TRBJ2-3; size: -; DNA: TGTGCCAGTAGGCCTCTAGCGGGAGCGGGGACAGATACGCAGTATTTT; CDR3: CASRPLAGAGTDTQYF
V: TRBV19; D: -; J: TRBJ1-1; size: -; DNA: TGTGCCAGTAGGATAGGGAGGGGCAGATTGAACACTGAAGCTTTCTTT; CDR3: CASRIGRGRLNTEAFF
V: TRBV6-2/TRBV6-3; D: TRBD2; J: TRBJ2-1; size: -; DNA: TGTGCCAGCAGGCCTTGGGGGAGGGATGAGCAGTTCTTC; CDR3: CASRPWGRDEQFF
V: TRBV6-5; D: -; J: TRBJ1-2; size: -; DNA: TGTGCCAGCAGGGGGGGGGCGGATGGCTACACCTTC; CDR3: CASRGGADGYTF
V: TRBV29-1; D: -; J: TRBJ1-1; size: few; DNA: TGCAGCGTTGAAAGGTCACAGGTCACTGAAGCTTTCTTT; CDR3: CSVERSQVTEAFF
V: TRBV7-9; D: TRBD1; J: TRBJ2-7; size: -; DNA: TGTGCCAGCAGCCAAGGACAGGGCGGCTACGAGCAGTACTTC; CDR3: CASSQGQGGYEQYF
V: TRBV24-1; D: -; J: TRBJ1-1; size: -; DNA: TGTGCCACCAGTTGGAGTGGAGGAACTGAAGCTTTCTTT; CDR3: CATSWSGGTEAFF
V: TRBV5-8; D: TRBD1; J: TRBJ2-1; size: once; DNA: TGTGCCAGCAGCATAGGACAGGGGAGAGGCCTCTACAATGAGCAGTTCTTC; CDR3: CASSIGQGRGLYNEQFF
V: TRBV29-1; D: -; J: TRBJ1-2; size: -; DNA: TGCAGCGTTGAGGGGGGAAACTCGGGAGCTAACTATGGCTACACCTTC; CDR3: CSVEGGNSGANYGYTF
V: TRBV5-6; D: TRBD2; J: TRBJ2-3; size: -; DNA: TGTGCCAGCAGCTTGCGGGCGGGAGCATCCACAGATACGCAGTATTTT; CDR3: CASSLRAGASTDTQYF
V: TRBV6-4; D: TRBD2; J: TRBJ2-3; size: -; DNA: TGTGCCAGCAGCCGGGGGGGCAATGGAGATACGCAGTATTTT; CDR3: CASSRGGNGDTQYF
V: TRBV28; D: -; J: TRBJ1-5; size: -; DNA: TGTGCCAGCAGTTTAGGTGTCCGAGAGCCTTATAGCAATCAGCCCCAGCATTTT; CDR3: CASSLGVREPYSNQPQHF
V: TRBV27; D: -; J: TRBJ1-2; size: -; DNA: TGTGCCAGCAGTCGGGATTTTAACTATGGCTACACCTTC; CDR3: CASSRDFNYGYTF
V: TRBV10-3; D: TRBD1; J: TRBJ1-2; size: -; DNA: TGTGCCATCAGTGAGTCCCTGGGACAGGGCTCTGGCTACACCTTC; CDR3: CAISESLGQGSGYTF
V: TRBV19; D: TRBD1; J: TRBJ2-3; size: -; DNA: TGTGCCAGTAACCTACAGGGGGCCGGCTCAGATACGCAGTATTTT; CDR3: CASNLQGAGSDTQYF
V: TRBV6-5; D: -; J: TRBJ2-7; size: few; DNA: TGTGCCAGCAGCCCGTCGGGACATTCGGGCGAGCAGTACTTC; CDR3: CASSPSGHSGEQYF
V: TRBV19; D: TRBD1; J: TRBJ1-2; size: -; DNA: TGTGCCAGTAGCCCCTGGGGGGGGACAGGACAGAGGTATGGCTACACCTTC; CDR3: CASSPWGGTGQRYGYTF
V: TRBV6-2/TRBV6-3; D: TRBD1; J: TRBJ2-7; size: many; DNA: TGTGCCAGCAGTTCTCCGGGACAGAAGTACGAGCAGTACTTC; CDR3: CASSSPGQKYEQYF
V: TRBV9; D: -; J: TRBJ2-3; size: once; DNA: TGTGCCAGCAGCGCATTCCTTAGGGGGACAGATACGCAGTATTTT; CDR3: CASSAFLRGTDTQYF
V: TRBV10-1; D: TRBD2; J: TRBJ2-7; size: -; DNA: TGCGCCAGAAGTGGGGTGGGACTAGTTCACTACGAGCAGTACTTC; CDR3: CARSGVGLVHYEQYF
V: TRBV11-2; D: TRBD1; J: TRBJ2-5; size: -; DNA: TGTGCCAGCACCTCCGGGACAGAGCCCAAGACCCAGTACTTC; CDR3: CASTSGTEPKTQYF
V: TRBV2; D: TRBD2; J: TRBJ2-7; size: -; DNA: TGTGCCAGCAGTGAAAGGCAAGCGGGAGGCTACGAGCAGTACTTC; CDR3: CASSERQAGGYEQYF
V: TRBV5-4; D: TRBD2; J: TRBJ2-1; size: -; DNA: TGTGCCAGCACCGCGGGACTAGCGGGGGAGAATGAGCAGTTCTTC; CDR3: CASTAGLAGENEQFF
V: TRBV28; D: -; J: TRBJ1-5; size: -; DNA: TGTGCCAGCAGTGCAAAGGGGCAGCCCCAGCATTTT; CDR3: CASSAKGQPQHF
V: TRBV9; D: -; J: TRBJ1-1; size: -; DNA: TGTGCCAGCAGCGGGGAGGACGGGGAGATGAACACTGAAGCTTTCTTT; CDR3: CASSGEDGEMNTEAFF